This T cell receptor (beta chain) was recovered during a study of blood T cell repertoires in COVID-19. Trimming at V came to 8 bases and at J to 2 bases, leaving 8 bases not matched to a gene. Germline CDR1 reads MDHEN; CDR2 reads SYDVKM. This CDR3 contains 14 residues. Repertoires were generated with immunoSEQ multiplex PCR, while TCRdb's copy carries only in-frame clones and drops some. The profile shows around 170,000 clones, about 88% of them singletons. This sequence joins TRBV28 and TRBJ2-7; 8 bases are shared with TRBD1. This receptor was identified in a man younger than 35 who had recovered from COVID-19. Material: peripheral blood. CDR3 nucleotide sequence: TGTGCCAGCGGGCATGGACAGGGCGCCTACGAGCAGTACTTC. It yields the protein CASGHGQGAYEQYF.